This TCR beta chain was documented in a study of T cell repertoires in cytomegalovirus infection. Study information: The authors used CMV epitopes that were HLA-C-restricted (recently identified) and HLA-B-restricted (well studied). Matching HLA type and CMV infection were both indicated by public TCR beta signatures. Study findings and constraints: HLA-C-restricted CMV clonotypes gave the most frequent clonotype in two of eight donors.

Germline V gene lookup returns CDR1 LGHNA and CDR2 YNFKEQ. The CDR3 has 15 amino acids. V lost 1 base, J lost 5 bases, and 4 bases stayed unmatched. TCRdb fed the reads into MiXCR, producing one record per CDR3 protein. The sample carries some 220,000 distinct CDR3 sequences, roughly 34% recorded once. Regarding this clonotype: What it binds is not known.

Source: CD8+ T cells from cultured PBMCs, taken from culture after CMV antigen stimulation. This chain joins TRBV4-2 and TRBJ2-5; 10 nucleotides agree with TRBD2. The TCR sequence derives from a human donor in good health (CMV status not recorded). Some clones in this sample may be carry-over from other donors' samples. The CDR3 region has the DNA TGTGCCAGCAGCCAAGGTGGGACTAGCGACGAGACCCAGTACTTC. Translation: CASSQGGTSDETQYF.